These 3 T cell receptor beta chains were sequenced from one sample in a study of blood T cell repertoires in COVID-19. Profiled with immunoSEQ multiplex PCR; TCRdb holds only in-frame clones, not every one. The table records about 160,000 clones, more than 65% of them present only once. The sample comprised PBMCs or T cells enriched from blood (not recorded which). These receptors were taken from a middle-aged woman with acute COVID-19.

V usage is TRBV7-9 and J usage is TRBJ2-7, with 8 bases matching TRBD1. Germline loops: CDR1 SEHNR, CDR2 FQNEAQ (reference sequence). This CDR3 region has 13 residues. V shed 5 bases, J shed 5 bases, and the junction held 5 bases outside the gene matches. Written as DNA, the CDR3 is TGTGCCAGCAGCGAACGACAGGGGCACGAGCAGTACGTC. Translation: CASSERQGHEQYV.

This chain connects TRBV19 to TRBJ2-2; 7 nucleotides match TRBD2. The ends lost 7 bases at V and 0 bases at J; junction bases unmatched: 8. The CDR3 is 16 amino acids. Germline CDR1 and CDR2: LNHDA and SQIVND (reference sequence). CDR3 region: CASKAGPSANTGELFF. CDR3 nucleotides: TGTGCCAGTAAAGCGGGACCTTCTGCGAACACCGGGGAGCTGTTTTTT.

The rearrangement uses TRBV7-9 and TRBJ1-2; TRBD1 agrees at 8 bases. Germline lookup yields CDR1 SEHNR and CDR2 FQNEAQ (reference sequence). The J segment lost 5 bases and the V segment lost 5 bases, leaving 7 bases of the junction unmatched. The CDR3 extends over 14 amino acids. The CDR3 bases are TGTGCCAGCAGCCCCTGGGACAGGTTTTATGGCTACACCTTC. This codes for CASSPWDRFYGYTF. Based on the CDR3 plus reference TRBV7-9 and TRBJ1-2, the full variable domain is DTGVSQNPRHKITKRGQNVTFRCDPISEHNRLYWYRQTLGQGPEFLTYFQNEAQLEKSRLLSDRFSAERPKGSFSTLEIQRTEQGDSAMYLCASSPWDRFYGYTFGSGTRLTVV.